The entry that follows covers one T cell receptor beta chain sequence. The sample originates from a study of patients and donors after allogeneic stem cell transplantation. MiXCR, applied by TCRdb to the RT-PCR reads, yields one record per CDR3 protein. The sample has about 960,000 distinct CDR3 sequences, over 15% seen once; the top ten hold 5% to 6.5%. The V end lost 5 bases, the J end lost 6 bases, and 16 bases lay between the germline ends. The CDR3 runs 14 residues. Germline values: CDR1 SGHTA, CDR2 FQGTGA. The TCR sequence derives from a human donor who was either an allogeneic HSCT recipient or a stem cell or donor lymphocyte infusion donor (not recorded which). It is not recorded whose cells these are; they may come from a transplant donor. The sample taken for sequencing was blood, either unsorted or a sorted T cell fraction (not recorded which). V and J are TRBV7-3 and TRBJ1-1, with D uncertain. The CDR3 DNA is TGTGCCAGCAGCCTCCCCGGACGGTCTGCTGAAGCTTTCTTT. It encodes CASSLPGRSAEAFF.